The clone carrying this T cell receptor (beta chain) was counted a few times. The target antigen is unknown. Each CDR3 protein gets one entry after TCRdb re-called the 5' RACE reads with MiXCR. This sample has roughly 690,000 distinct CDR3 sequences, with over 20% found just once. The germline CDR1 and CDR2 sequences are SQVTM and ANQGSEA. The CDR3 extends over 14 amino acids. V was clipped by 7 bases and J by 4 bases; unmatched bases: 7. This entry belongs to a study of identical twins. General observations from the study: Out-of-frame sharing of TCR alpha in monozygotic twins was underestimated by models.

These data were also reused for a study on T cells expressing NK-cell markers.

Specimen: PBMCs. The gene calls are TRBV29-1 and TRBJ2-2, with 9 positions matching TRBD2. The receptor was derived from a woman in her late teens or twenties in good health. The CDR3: CSGEVAGVTGELFF. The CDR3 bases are TGCAGCGGCGAGGTAGCGGGAGTCACCGGGGAGCTGTTTTTT.